The rows below give T cell receptor beta chains drawn from one sample of a study of T-cell reconstitution after alpha-beta-depleted transplantation in children. TCRdb re-called the PCR reads through MiXCR, storing one row per CDR3 protein. The sample holds almost 250,000 distinct CDR3 sequences, about 23% seen once. The sample was PBMCs, taken before TCRalphabeta/CD19-depleted stem cell transplant. These receptors were obtained from a girl aged 2 to 9 with Fanconi anemia, due to receive a stem cell transplant. The conserved cysteine and the conserved F or W are not part of the CDR3 here. The order of the fields is CDR3 length, J gene, V gene, CDR3 protein.

>14|TRBJ2-5|TRBV20-1
SARVFLQGARETQY
>12|TRBJ1-1|TRBV29-1
SVRSRLANTEAF
>11|TRBJ2-5|TRBV4-2
ASSQVPTETQY
>10|TRBJ2-3|TRBV29-1
SVTPYADTQY
>10|TRBJ2-7|TRBV20-1
SGTSTSSEQY
>11|TRBJ2-5|TRBV18
ASSPTQVETQY
>11|TRBJ2-1|TRBV7-9
ASSVGPNNEQF
>11|TRBJ2-7|TRBV28
ASVRDRGGEQY
>14|TRBJ2-1|TRBV27
ASSLSVNGGYNEQF
>13|TRBJ2-7|TRBV25-1
ASSGTGTGAYEQY
>15|TRBJ2-3|TRBV29-1
SVEIVTSGSPTDTQY
>12|TRBJ2-7|TRBV14
ASSQERVSYEQY
>11|TRBJ1-2|TRBV28
ASNPAQGLGYT
>15|TRBJ2-3|TRBV6-5
ASSYLPGTSSTDTQY
>10|TRBJ2-1|TRBV20-1
SAGTDYNEQF
>15|TRBJ2-7|TRBV6-2/TRBV6-3
ASSYAYPQGFTYEQY
>11|TRBJ2-5|TRBV12-3/TRBV12-4
ASSLVAQETQY
>13|TRBJ2-1|TRBV28
ASSQPGGADNEQF
>12|TRBJ2-7|TRBV11-2
ASSDQTGTPSEY
>12|TRBJ2-1|TRBV19
ASSFREWANEQF
>9|TRBJ2-5|TRBV12-3/TRBV12-4
ASANQETQY
>12|TRBJ1-5|TRBV20-1
SATGGAGNQPQH